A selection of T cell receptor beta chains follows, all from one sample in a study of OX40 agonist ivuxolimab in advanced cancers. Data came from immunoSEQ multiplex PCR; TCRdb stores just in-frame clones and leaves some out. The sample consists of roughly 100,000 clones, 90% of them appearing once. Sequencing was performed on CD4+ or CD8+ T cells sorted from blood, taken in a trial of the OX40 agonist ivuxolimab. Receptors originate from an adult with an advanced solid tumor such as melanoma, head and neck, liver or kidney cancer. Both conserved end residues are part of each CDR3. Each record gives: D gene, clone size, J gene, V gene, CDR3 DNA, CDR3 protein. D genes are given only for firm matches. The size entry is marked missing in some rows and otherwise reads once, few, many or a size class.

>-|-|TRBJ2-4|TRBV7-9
TGTGCCAGCAGCTTAGCCCGGGGGACGGCTCAGTACTTC
CASSLARGTAQYF
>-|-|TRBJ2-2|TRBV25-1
TGTGCCAGCAGTGACAGGGAGGCCGGGGAGCTGTTTTTT
CASSDREAGELFF
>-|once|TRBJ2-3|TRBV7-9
TGTGCCAGCAGCTTAGGCGCAAGCACAGATACGCAGTATTTT
CASSLGASTDTQYF
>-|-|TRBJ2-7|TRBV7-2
TGTGCCAGCAGCTTAGATAGGCTAGGAGGCGAGCAGTACTTC
CASSLDRLGGEQYF
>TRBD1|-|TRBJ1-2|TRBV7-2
TGTGCCAGCAGCTTAAGAAGGACAGGGGAGGGTGGCTACACCTTC
CASSLRRTGEGGYTF
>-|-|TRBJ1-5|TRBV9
TGTGCCAGCAGCGTAGGGTCCGGCAATCAGCCCCAGCATTTT
CASSVGSGNQPQHF
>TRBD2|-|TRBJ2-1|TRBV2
TGTGCCAGCAGTAAGACTAGCGGGGGACCCCTCTACAATGAGCAGTTCTTC
CASSKTSGGPLYNEQFF
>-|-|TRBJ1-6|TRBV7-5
TGTGCCAGAAGCTTAAGGGACCTCTCCTATAATTCACCCCTCCACTTT
CARSLRDLSYNSPLHF
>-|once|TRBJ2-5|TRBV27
TGTGCCAGCAGTCCCCGGGCAGGGCGAGAGACCCAGTACTTC
CASSPRAGRETQYF
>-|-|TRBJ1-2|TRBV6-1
TGTGCCAGCACTGATGACAACACCTTCTATGGCTACACCTTC
CASTDDNTFYGYTF
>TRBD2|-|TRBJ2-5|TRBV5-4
TGTGCCAGCAGCCGTCGGGGGGGCCTCGAGACCCAGTACTTC
CASSRRGGLETQYF
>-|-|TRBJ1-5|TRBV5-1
TGCGCCAGCAGCTTGGAGGCAGGCAATCAGCCCCAGCATTTT
CASSLEAGNQPQHF
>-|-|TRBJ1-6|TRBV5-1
TGCGCCAGCCGCAGGCTAGAGAGGGTTCTGAGTTCACCCCTCCACTTT
CASRRLERVLSSPLHF
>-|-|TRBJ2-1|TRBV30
TGTGCCTGGAGTGTACGGGGGCAGCCTTTATTCTCCTACAATGAGCAGTTCTTC
CAWSVRGQPLFSYNEQFF
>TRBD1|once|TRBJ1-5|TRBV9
TGTGCCAGCAGCGTTGACAGGGGGAGCAATCAGCCCCAGCATTTT
CASSVDRGSNQPQHF
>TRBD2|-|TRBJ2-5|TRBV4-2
TGTGCCAGCAGCCAAGGCCTAGCGGGGGCTCAAGAGACCCAGTACTTC
CASSQGLAGAQETQYF
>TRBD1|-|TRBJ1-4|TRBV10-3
TGTGCCGCCAGGACAGGGGAACTTGAAAAACTGTTTTTT
CAARTGELEKLFF
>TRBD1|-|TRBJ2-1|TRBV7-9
TGTGCCAGCAGCTTAGAAGGGACAGCCGAGGGTGAGCAGTTCTTC
CASSLEGTAEGEQFF
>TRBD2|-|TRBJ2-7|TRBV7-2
TGTGCCAGCAGCCTCCAGGCTGGGACTAGCGGGACCTACGAGCAGTACTTC
CASSLQAGTSGTYEQYF
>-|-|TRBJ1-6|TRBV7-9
TGTGCCAGCAGCCCTCTTAGGGCAGCTGGGGATGATTCACCCCTCTACTTT
CASSPLRAAGDDSPLYF
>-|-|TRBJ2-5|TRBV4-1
TGCGCCAGCAGCCAACAACCGGGACCAAGAGAGACCCAGTACTTC
CASSQQPGPRETQYF
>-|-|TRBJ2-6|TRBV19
TGTGCCAGTAGCCCCTTTGAAGTGGCCAACGTCCTGACTTTC
CASSPFEVANVLTF
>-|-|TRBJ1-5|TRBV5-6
TGTGCCAGCAGCTTGCACAGCAATCAGCCCCAGCATTTT
CASSLHSNQPQHF
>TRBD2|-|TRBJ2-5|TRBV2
TGTGCCAGCAGTGGAACGACTAGCGGAGACCTAACGACCCAGTACTTC
CASSGTTSGDLTTQYF
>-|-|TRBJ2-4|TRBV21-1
TGTGCCAGCAGCAAGGGAGGGGCGAGAGGGGCCAAAAACATTCAGTACTTC
CASSKGGARGAKNIQYF
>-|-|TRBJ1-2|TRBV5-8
TGTGCCAGCAGCTTGCAGGTCGACTATGGCTACACCTTC
CASSLQVDYGYTF
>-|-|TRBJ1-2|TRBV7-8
TGTGCCAGCAGCTTAGGCAGGGGAAACTATGGCTACACCTTC
CASSLGRGNYGYTF
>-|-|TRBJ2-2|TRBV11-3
TGTGCCAGCAGCTTGACTTGGACCGGGGAGCTGTTTTTT
CASSLTWTGELFF
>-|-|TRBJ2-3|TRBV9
TGTGCCAGCAGCGTAGAGGTTCAAGATACGCAGTATTTT
CASSVEVQDTQYF
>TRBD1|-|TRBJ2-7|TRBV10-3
TGTGCCATCAGTGAGTCTGACAGGGGGTCGAGCTCCTACGAGCAGTACTTC
CAISESDRGSSSYEQYF
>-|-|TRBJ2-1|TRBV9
TGTGCCAGCAGCGTAGGCGGCAACTCCTACAATGAGCAGTTCTTC
CASSVGGNSYNEQFF
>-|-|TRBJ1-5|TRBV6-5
TGTGCCAGCAGTTACGGGGAGGTGGGCAATCAGCCCCAGCATTTT
CASSYGEVGNQPQHF
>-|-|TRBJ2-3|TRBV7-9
TGTGCCAGCAGCTTACCCGATACGCAGTATTTT
CASSLPDTQYF
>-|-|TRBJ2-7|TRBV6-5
TGTGCCAGCAGTTACTCGGGGGCTTACGAGCAGTACTTC
CASSYSGAYEQYF
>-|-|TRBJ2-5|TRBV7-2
TGTGCCAGCAGACCCGGGCCCGACGGGGAGACCCAGTACTTC
CASRPGPDGETQYF
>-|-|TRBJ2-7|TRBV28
TGTGCCAGCAGATTGACAGAACTCTACGAGCAGTACTTC
CASRLTELYEQYF
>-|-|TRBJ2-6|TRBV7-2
TGTGCCAGCAGCTCTTTTGGAGGGGCCAACGTCCTGACTTTC
CASSSFGGANVLTF
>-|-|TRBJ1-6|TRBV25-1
TGTGCCAGCAGTGAATTACAGGGAGGTAATTCACCCCTCCACTTT
CASSELQGGNSPLHF
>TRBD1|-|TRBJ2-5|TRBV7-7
TGTGCCAGCAGCCCACAGGGGGCTCAAGAGACCCAGTACTTC
CASSPQGAQETQYF
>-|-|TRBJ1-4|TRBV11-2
TGTGCCAGCAGCTTCACCCGGCCAGGCTTTTTCGAAAAACTGTTTTTT
CASSFTRPGFFEKLFF